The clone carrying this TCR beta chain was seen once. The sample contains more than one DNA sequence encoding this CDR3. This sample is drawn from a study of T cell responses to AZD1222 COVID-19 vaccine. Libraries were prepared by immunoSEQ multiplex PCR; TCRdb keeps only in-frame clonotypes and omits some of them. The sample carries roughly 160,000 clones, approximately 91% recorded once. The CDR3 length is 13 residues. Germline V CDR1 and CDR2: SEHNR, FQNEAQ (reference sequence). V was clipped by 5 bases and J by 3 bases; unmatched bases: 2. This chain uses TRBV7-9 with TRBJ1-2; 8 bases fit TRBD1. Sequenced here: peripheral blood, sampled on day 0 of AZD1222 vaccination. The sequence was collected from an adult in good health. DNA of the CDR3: TGTGCCAGCAGCCCAGGGGGCGACTATGGCTACACCTTC. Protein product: CASSPGGDYGYTF.